This paragraph covers one T cell receptor beta chain sequence. Its recognized antigen is unknown. Base qualities are not provided; no much larger clone lies one nucleotide away. The donors were roughly 40 Caucasian individuals from Russia, aged 6 to 90 years, who were systemically healthy. Around 10 milliliters of peripheral blood were collected from each donor into EDTA-treated Vacutainer tubes. Ficoll-Paque density-gradient centrifugation was used to isolate PBMCs, with at least 6 million per sample. Trizol reagent was used to extract total RNA from PBMCs, with at least 5 micrograms per sample. For every donor, flow cytometry on a PBMC aliquot measured the percentage of naive CD45RAhigh/CD27high T cells. This sample stems from a study of blood T cells in healthy people across ages (dated by TCRdb to between 2014 and 2016). Context from the whole study: In model experiments, template switching captured roughly one uniquely barcoded TCR beta cDNA molecule for every two T cells. Donors were grouped into four age groups: young (average roughly 15 years), middle-aged (around 39), aged (around 66) and long-lived (approximately 82). To avoid experimental bias, donors of different ages were spread randomly across the sequencing lanes. The study measured age-related changes in TCR beta repertoire diversity using deep sequencing normalized with unique cDNA molecular identifiers. Using the same blood draw, the study looked at two additional independent replicas of 1 million unique cDNA reads for two donors, one aged 18 to 30 and the other aged 80 or older.

The library was made by 5' RACE. Sequencing was performed on an Illumina HiSeq 2500. The second PCR ran for roughly 7 to 11 cycles and used a J-beta primer mix along with a sample-barcoded 5' primer. A template-switch 5' adaptor carrying 12 random nucleotides introduced a unique molecular identifier onto each TCR beta cDNA molecule. Each sample yielded at least 3 million CDR3-containing paired-end reads. First-strand cDNA synthesis was performed from all RNA using the Mint cDNA synthesis kit, with priming by a TRBC-specific oligonucleotide. All cDNA was treated with uracil-DNA glycosylase and then went through a first 18-cycle PCR with the universal primers M1SS and BC2_uni_R. Per the authors' processing: Normalization of each sample was performed by random selection of 1 million high-quality reads, each carrying a distinct molecular identifier. Instead of being binned into consensus sequences, reads with shared molecular identifiers were discarded. MiTCR, set to a Q25 quality threshold and the strictest error-elimination algorithm, was used for CDR3 identification, clonotype clustering and error correction. A nonparametric unseen species model using Euler transformation provided a lower-bound estimate of total TCR beta diversity. TCRdb cleaned the public reads at Q25 with fastp, built clones with MiXCR and kept in-frame beta chains. CDR3 protein duplicates are merged, each entry listing the most common genes and DNA. These V and J calls originate from TCRdb's pipeline instead of the authors' own analysis. The sample table shows 550,000 to 750,000 distinct CDR3 sequences, and 20% to 25% are seen once. The ten largest clones represent roughly 3.4% of the sample.

General findings and caveats noted by the study authors: Estimates of total diversity based on one million sequenced T cells were considered lower bounds and underestimates. As age increased, observed TCR beta diversity per million T cells dropped in a roughly linear way, and a significant reduction was already evident by age 40. Compared with the aged group, more naive CD4+ T cells, fewer expanded clones and increased TCR diversity were shown by the long-lived group, suggesting age selection. Observed TCR beta diversity correlated strongly with the percentage of naive T cells measured by flow cytometry. Conclusive comparison of naive and antigen-experienced compartments was prevented by the profiling of bulk unsorted PBMCs. Because donor CMV infection status was unknown, age-related changes in expanded clonotypes were potentially confounded.

The CDR3, from cysteine to phenylalanine, totals 14 residues. Solely the CDR3 DNA is kept, with 42 bases framed from the first base. The junction carries 16 bases between V and J, which are trimmed by 5 bases and 8 bases respectively. The germline V gene yields KGHSH for CDR1 and LQKENI for CDR2. The rearrangement combines TRBV18 with TRBJ2-1; the D segment cannot be called with confidence. Sequencing was done on a sample of blood. The TCR sequence derives from a man aged 65 to 79 in good health. The DNA is as follows: TGTGCCAGCTCATCCCGGAGCAGTGGTGATGAGCAGTTCTTC. Translated, it reads CASSSRSSGDEQFF.